This TCR beta chain was captured in a study of cytomegalovirus exposure and HLA in healthy donors. Study observations and caveats: The authors later linked a missense DCLRE1C variant to TCR beta V- and J-gene trimming. Later analysis suggested links between common viral pathogens and several top significant clusters. Within an earlier analysis, most TCR beta V segments proved productive either about 90% or about 30% of the time.

V lost 4 bases to trimming and J lost 0 bases; unmatched junction nucleotides: 5. Per the germline V gene, CDR1 is SGHAT and CDR2 is FQNNGV. The CDR3 consists of 16 residues. These donors counted as nominally healthy when sampled, but unrecorded immune exposures were likely. Remarks on this clone: The antigen remains unidentified.

PCR primers comprised 60 Vbeta and 13 Jbeta primers. Assay: immunoSEQ multiplex PCR; the TCRdb copy retains only in-frame clones and omits some. This listing includes 45,000 to 60,000 clones. The source material was PBMCs. The receptor's source is a middle-aged woman in good health and CMV-seronegative. The J gene is TRBJ2-7, the V gene TRBV11-2; 11 bases align to TRBD2. The CDR3 is CASSSRLAGSSYEQYF. CDR3 coding DNA: TGTGCCAGCAGCTCCCGACTAGCGGGGAGCTCCTACGAGCAGTACTTC.